This TCR beta chain stems from a study of early T cells in non-severe SARS-CoV-2 infection. Study summary: Sequenced material consisted of bulk RNA (from unsorted whole blood), and chains were unpaired. Notes on the study in general: Comparison of clonotypes with VDJdb favored anti-spike CD8 responses while missing private and CD4 specificities.

This clonotype was seen a handful of times. Its antigen remains unknown. Each single cDNA molecule received a unique molecular identifier. One entry per CDR3 protein, called by TCRdb with MiXCR from the 5' RACE reads. The sample lists 55,000 to 65,000 distinct CDR3 sequences, around 16% occurring once. CDR3 length equals 14 residues. Looked up from germline, CDR1 is ENHRY and CDR2 is SYGVKD. With V trimmed by 10 bases and J by 5 bases, 9 bases remained unmatched. Sequenced material: whole blood, taken at baseline. This clonotype was sampled from an adult who was a healthcare worker with PCR-confirmed SARS-CoV-2 infection or an uninfected control (not recorded which). The V and J genes are TRBV10-3 and TRBJ1-5; 9 nucleotides agree with TRBD1. The CDR3, as DNA: TGTGCCAGATCCGGGACAGGGATATATCAGCCCCAGCATTTT. Its protein product is CARSGTGIYQPQHF.